The TCR beta chain under discussion was sequenced for a study of T cell repertoires in cytomegalovirus infection. On this clonotype itself: The antigen is unknown.

TCRdb reprocessed the reads via MiXCR and lists one record per CDR3 protein. In the table there are hundreds of thousands of distinct CDR3 sequences, under 45% of which are singletons. Source: cultured PBMCs, taken from culture after CMV antigen stimulation. The receptor comes from a human donor in good health (CMV status not recorded). Some clones in this sample may be carry-over from other donors' samples.

The CDR3 DNA sequence: TGTGCCAGCAGCTCACAAGTAAGGGGGCATGAGCAGTTCTTC. Translated, it gives CASSSQVRGHEQFF. The rearrangement uses TRBV7-6 and TRBJ2-1; 7 nucleotides align to TRBD1. The CDR3 runs 14 residues. Looked up from germline, CDR1 is SGHVS and CDR2 is FNYEAQ. The V gene end was trimmed by 4 bases and the J gene end by 8 bases; junction bases not matched to a gene: 8.